The T cell receptor (beta chain) described here comes from a study of blood T cell repertoires in COVID-19. Assay: immunoSEQ multiplex PCR; the TCRdb copy retains only in-frame clones and omits some. The sample carries 250,000 to 350,000 clones, around nine tenths recorded once. Germline V gene lookup returns CDR1 SGHDT and CDR2 YYEEEE. The ends were cut back, 0 bases at V and 4 bases at J, with 10 bases in the middle. The CDR3 sequence is 14 residues long. The sequenced sample was peripheral blood. V usage is TRBV5-6 and J usage is TRBJ1-1; no definite D call. The source of this sequence is a woman aged 25 to 39 with COVID-19, enrolled during active disease. CDR3 region: CASSLGLLATEAFF. CDR3 nucleotides: TGTGCCAGCAGCTTGGGACTCTTGGCCACTGAAGCTTTCTTT.